This T cell receptor (beta chain) was recorded in a study of T-cell memory formation after mild COVID-19. The overall study: Largely, the TCR clusters proved donor specific.

Study outcomes and limitations: There was no confirmation that second-wave clones peaking on day 37 were SARS-CoV-2 specific. Several responding clones turned up in pre-infection memory, indicating that cross-reactive memory may have taken part. Shrinking CD4+ clones resided mostly in CM and EM, and CD8+ ones in EMRA.

TCRdb reprocessed the 5' RACE reads with MiXCR, giving one entry per CDR3 protein. This sample has 450,000 to 650,000 distinct CDR3 sequences, with about a fifth found just once. On this clonotype: The antigen remains undetermined.

Trimming removed 6 bases from V and 6 bases from J; junction bases left unmatched: 8. The CDR3 is made up of 13 amino acids. Germline lookup yields CDR1 SGHTA and CDR2 FQGNSA. This receptor was taken from an adult woman who had mild COVID-19 (a few samples of this study predate the infection). Cell type and time point are not known. The rearrangement links TRBV7-2 to TRBJ2-7, with TRBD2 matching 7 bases. Source material: PBMCs or a T cell subset sorted from them (not recorded which). CDR3 sequence (DNA): TGTGCCAGCAGTCATCCACTAGCGACCGAGCAGTACTTC. Its translation: CASSHPLATEQYF. The whole variable domain, remainder taken from reference TRBV7-2 and TRBJ2-7, is GAGVSQSPSNKVTEKGKDVELRCDPISGHTALYWYRQSLGQGLEFLIYFQGNSAPDKSGLPSDRFSAERTGGSVSTLTIQRTQQEDSAVYLCASSHPLATEQYFGPGTRLTVT.